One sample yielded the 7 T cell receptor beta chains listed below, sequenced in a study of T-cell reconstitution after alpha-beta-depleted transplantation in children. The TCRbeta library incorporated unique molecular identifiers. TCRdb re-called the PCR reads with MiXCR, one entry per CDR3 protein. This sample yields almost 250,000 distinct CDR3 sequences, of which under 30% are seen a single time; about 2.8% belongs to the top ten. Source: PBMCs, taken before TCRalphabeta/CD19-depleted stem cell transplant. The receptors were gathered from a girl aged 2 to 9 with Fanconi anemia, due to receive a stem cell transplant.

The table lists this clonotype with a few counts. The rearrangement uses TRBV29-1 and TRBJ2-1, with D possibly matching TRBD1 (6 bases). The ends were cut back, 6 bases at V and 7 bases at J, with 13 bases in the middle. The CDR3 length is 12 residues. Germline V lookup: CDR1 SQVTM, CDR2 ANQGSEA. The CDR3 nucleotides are TGCAGCGTCTACAGGGATAGGAATGAGCAGTTCTTC. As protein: CSVYRDRNEQFF.

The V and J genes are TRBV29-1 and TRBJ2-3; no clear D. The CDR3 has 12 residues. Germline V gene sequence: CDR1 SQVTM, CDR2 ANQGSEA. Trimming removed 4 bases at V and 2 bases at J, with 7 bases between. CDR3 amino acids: CSVVVTTDTQYF. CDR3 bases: TGCAGCGTTGTAGTAACCACAGATACGCAGTATTTT.

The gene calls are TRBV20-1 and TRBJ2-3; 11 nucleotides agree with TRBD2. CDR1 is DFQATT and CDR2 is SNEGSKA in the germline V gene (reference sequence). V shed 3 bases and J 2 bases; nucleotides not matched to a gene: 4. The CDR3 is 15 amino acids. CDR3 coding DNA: TGCAGTGCTAGTTTACTAGCGGGAGCCACAGATACGCAGTATTTT. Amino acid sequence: CSASLLAGATDTQYF.

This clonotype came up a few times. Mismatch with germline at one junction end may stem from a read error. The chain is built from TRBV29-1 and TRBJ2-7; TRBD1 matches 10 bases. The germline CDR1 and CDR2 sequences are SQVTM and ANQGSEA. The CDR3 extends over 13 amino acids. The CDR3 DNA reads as TGCAGCGCTGAAGGGCGACAGGGGGCCGAGCAGTACTTC. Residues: CSAEGRQGAEQYF.

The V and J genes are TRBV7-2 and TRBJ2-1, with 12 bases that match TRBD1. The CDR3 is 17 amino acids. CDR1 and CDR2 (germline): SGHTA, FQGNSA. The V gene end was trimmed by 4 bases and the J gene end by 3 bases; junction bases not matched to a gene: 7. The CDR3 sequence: CASSSHGTGGIYNEQFF. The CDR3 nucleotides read TGTGCCAGCAGCTCTCACGGGACAGGGGGCATCTACAATGAGCAGTTCTTC.

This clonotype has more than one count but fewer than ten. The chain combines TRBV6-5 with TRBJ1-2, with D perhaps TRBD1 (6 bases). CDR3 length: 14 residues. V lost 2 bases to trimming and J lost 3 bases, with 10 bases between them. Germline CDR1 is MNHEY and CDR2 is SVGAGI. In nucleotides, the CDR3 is TGTGCCAGCAGTTACATGGACAGCTACTATGGCTACACCTTC. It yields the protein CASSYMDSYYGYTF.

This chain's CDR3 is CASSQEGLGQTQYF. The CDR3 nucleotides are TGTGCCAGCAGCCAAGAGGGATTAGGTCAGACCCAGTACTTC. This rearrangement joins TRBV14 to TRBJ2-5; the D is unclear. There are 14 residues in the CDR3. Trimming took 0 bases from V and 6 from J, leaving 11 bases between them. Germline V lookup: CDR1 SGHDN, CDR2 FVKESK.